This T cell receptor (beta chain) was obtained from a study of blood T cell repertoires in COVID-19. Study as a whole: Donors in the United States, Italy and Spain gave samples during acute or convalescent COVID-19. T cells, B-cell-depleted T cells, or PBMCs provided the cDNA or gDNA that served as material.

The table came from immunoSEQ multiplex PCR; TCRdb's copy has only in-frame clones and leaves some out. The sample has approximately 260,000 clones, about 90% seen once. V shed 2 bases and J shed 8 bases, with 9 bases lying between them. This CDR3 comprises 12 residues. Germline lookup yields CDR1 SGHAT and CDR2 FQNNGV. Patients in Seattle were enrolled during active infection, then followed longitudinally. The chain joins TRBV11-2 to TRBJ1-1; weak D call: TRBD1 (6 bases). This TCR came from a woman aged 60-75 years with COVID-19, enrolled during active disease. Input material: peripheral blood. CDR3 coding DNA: TGTGCCAGCAGCTTAATTAGGGGGGAAGCTTTCTTT. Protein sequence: CASSLIRGEAFF.